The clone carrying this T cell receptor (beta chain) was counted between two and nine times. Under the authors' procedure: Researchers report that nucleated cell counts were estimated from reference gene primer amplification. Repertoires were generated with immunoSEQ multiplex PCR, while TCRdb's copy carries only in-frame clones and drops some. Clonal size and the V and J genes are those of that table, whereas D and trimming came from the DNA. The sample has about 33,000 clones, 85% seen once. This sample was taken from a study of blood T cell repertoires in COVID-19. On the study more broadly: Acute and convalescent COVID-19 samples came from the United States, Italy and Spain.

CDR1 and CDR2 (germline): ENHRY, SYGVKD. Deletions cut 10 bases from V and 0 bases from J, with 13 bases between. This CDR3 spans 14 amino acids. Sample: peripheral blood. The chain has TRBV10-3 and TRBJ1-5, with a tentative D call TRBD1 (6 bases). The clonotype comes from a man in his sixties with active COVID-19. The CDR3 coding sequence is TGTGCCACCTTGGACAGAGATAGCAATCAGCCCCAGCATTTT. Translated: CATLDRDSNQPQHF.